Below, 29 T cell receptor beta chains from the same sample are listed, as sequenced in a study of vaccination effects on CD4 cells after COVID-19. Prior to sequencing, the ViraFEST assay stimulated PBMC with viral peptide pools, which expanded the antigen-specific CD4+ T cells. It was after more than nine days of culture that CD4+ T cells were isolated. Nucleocapsid antibody tests were negative, and the vaccine recipients had no prior SARS-CoV-2 infection. Sequenced by immunoSEQ multiplex PCR; TCRdb stores in-frame clones only, minus some. This sample has about 73,000 clones; around 79% occur once, and the top ten carry around 2.9%. These receptors are not linked to any known antigen. Source: CD4+ T cells from PBMCs cultured with HCoV-NL63 spike peptides, taken before COVID-19 vaccination. The receptors here all came from a human donor who received a COVID-19 vaccine.

A single count supports this clone. V and J are TRBV7-3 and TRBJ2-5; D is perhaps TRBD2 (5 bases). V gave up 5 bases and J gave up 9 bases, with 16 bases separating them. Germline-derived CDR1 and CDR2 are SGHTA and FQGTGA. The CDR3 has 13 residues. Here the CDR3 reads CASSAEVFGAQYF. The CDR3 nucleotides read TGTGCCAGCAGCGCAGAGGTTTTCGGGGCCCAGTACTTC.

This chain connects TRBV6-4 to TRBJ2-1; unclear D gene. Germline assignment: CDR1 MRHNA and CDR2 SNTAGT. The CDR3 covers 13 residues. The V end was cut by 6 bases, the J end by 6 bases, with 12 bases between. The CDR3: CASSRTRVNEQFF. In DNA, the CDR3 is TGTGCCAGCAGCCGAACTCGCGTCAATGAGCAGTTCTTC.

The chain links TRBV27 to TRBJ2-1; 7 nucleotides align to TRBD2. J was trimmed by 9 bases and V by 4 bases; bases with no gene match: 15. Germline V lookup: CDR1 MNHEY, CDR2 SMNVEV (reference sequence). There are 16 residues in the CDR3. CDR3 DNA sequence: TGTGCCAGCAGTTCGGGGGGACTTTCGAAACGACTTGAGCAGTTCTTC. The encoded protein is CASSSGGLSKRLEQFF.

The chain employs TRBV2 and TRBJ2-5, with 12 nucleotides matching TRBD2. Looked up from germline, CDR1 is SNHLY and CDR2 is FYNNEI. The V segment lost 5 bases and the J segment 6 bases; nucleotides outside the gene matches: 7. The CDR3 covers 15 residues. The CDR3 sequence: CASSPLAGGRKTQYF. The DNA of the CDR3 is TGTGCCAGCAGTCCCCTAGCGGGGGGGCGCAAGACCCAGTACTTC.

The CDR3 reads CASSESMAGGTKLFF. Written as DNA, the CDR3 is TGTGCCAGCAGTGAATCTATGGCAGGGGGCACGAAGCTGTTTTTT. The chain has TRBV6-1 and TRBJ1-4; TRBD1 matches at 8 bases. CDR3 length: 15 amino acids. With 2 bases clipped from V and 14 bases from J, the junction kept 13 bases outside the gene matches. From germline, CDR1 is MNHNS and CDR2 SASEGT.

The rearrangement joins TRBV10-2 to TRBJ2-7; 7 nucleotides align to TRBD1. The CDR3 length is 17 residues. Germline values: CDR1 WSHSY, CDR2 SAAADI. The junction had 15 bases not matched to a gene; V was cut back by 7 bases and J by 0 bases. The CDR3 loop reads CASKDRRLTFFSYEQYV. The CDR3 DNA follows: TGCGCCAGCAAGGACAGGCGTCTTACCTTTTTCTCCTACGAGCAGTACGTC.

The CDR3 here is CASSLKGRETQYF. DNA for the CDR3: TGTGCCAGCAGTTTAAAGGGAAGGGAGACCCAGTACTTC. The chain has TRBV12-3 or TRBV12-4 and TRBJ2-5; no firm D call. V lost 2 bases and J 5 bases, leaving 9 bases between the germline ends. CDR3 size: 13 residues.

The chain uses TRBV5-1 and TRBJ2-7; D may be TRBD1 (6 bases). This CDR3 contains 14 residues. Trimming shortened V by 0 bases and J by 3 bases, and 10 bases separated the two germline ends. Germline V gene data show CDR1 as SGHRS and CDR2 as YFSETQ. In nucleotides, the CDR3 is TGCGCCAGCAGCTTGGGTGGGGGCCGCTACGAGCAGTACGTC. This encodes CASSLGGGRYEQYV.

The chain couples TRBV12-3 or TRBV12-4 to TRBJ2-5; D perhaps matches TRBD2 (5 bases). There are 13 residues in the CDR3. V lost 6 bases and J lost 5, with 13 bases in between. CDR3 sequence: CASRTTTSETQYF. In DNA, the CDR3 is TGTGCCAGCAGAACGACTACGTCGGAGACCCAGTACTTC.

The rearrangement uses TRBV28 and TRBJ2-2; D is uncertain. CDR3 length equals 13 residues. V was shortened by 6 bases and J by 6 bases, with 11 bases between the two germline ends. The germline V gene encodes CDR1 MDHEN and CDR2 SYDVKM. In nucleotides, the CDR3 is TGTGCCAGCAGGAGACTTGTATCCGGGGAGCTGTTTTTT. Protein sequence: CASRRLVSGELFF.

This sequence joins TRBV7-2 and TRBJ2-2; no reliable D call. Per the germline V gene, CDR1 is SGHTA and CDR2 is FQGNSA. This CDR3 spans 14 amino acids. V was cut by 4 bases and J by 2 bases, with 8 bases left in between. The DNA for the CDR3 is TGTGCCAGCAGCTCAAAGTACAACACCGGGGAGCTGTTTTTT. It translates to CASSSKYNTGELFF.

The rearrangement joins TRBV5-1 to TRBJ2-2; 8 bases are a match to TRBD2. CDR1 is SGHRS, CDR2 YFSETQ, per germline. Trimming removed 3 bases from V and 5 bases from J; junction bases left unmatched: 6. The CDR3 runs 15 residues. For the CDR3, the DNA is TGCGCCAGCAGCTCAACTACGGGGGGGACCGGGGAGCTGTTTTTT. It codes for CASSSTTGGTGELFF.

The chain has TRBV6-4 and TRBJ2-7; a possible D gene is TRBD1 (6 bases). The V gene's germline CDR1 is MRHNA and CDR2 SNTAGT. V was pared by 11 bases and J by 0 bases, with 20 bases between. This CDR3 is built from 15 residues. The CDR3 coding sequence is TGTGCCGCCCACAGGGCACTAAGGAGCTCCTACGAGCAGTACGTC. Amino acids: CAAHRALRSSYEQYV.

The V and J genes are TRBV20-1 and TRBJ2-3; possible D gene TRBD1, 6 bases. Per germline, CDR1 DFQATT and CDR2 SNEGSKA (reference sequence). Trimming took off 3 bases at V and 10 bases at J, with 11 bases between the two ends. CDR3 length equals 11 residues. Written as DNA, the CDR3 is TGCAGTGCTAGCCTACAGGGCCCGCAGTATTTT. Amino acid sequence: CSASLQGPQYF.

This chain uses TRBV6-2 or TRBV6-3 with TRBJ1-5, with TRBD1 identical over 11 bases. V lost 4 bases to trimming and J lost 2 bases; unmatched junction nucleotides: 10. The CDR3 contains 18 residues. Germline lookup yields CDR1 MNHEY and CDR2 SVGEGT. The DNA of the CDR3 is TGTGCCAGCAGTTCGGTCCGGGACAGGGGGGCGCGCAATCAGCCCCAGCATTTT. As protein: CASSSVRDRGARNQPQHF.

V gene TRBV14 combines with J gene TRBJ1-2; D is ambiguous. The CDR3 has 13 amino acids. The ends were cut back, 1 base at V and 2 bases at J, with 5 bases in the middle. The germline CDR1 and CDR2 sequences are SGHDN and FVKESK. CDR3 in amino acids: CASSQARNYGYTF. Here the CDR3 DNA reads TGTGCCAGCAGCCAAGCCAGAAACTATGGCTACACCTTC.

The V gene is TRBV19, the J gene TRBJ1-2, with 8 bases fitting TRBD1. This CDR3 has 14 residues. Germline CDR1 and CDR2: LNHDA and SQIVND (reference sequence). Germline trimming cut 4 bases from V and 0 bases from J; bases unmatched to any gene: 1. The CDR3 sequence is CASSNRGANYGYTF. The CDR3 coding sequence is TGTGCCAGTAGTAACAGGGGGGCTAACTATGGCTACACCTTC.

This clone is a singleton in its sample. The rearrangement links TRBV7-9 to TRBJ2-3; no clear D gene. Germline CDR1 reads SEHNR; CDR2 reads FQNEAQ (reference sequence). CDR3 size: 14 residues. Deletions cut 5 bases from V and 1 base from J, with 10 bases between. CDR3 DNA sequence: TGTGCCAGCAGCGCCCATACAGGCACAGATACGCAGTATTTT. Its translation: CASSAHTGTDTQYF.

This chain connects TRBV18 to TRBJ1-5; D not resolved. V lost 5 bases to trimming and J lost 3 bases, with 8 bases between them. CDR1 and CDR2 (germline): KGHSH, LQKENI. The CDR3 is 13 residues long. The CDR3 sequence is CASSIDLNQPQHF. DNA of the CDR3: TGTGCCAGCTCAATCGACCTCAATCAGCCCCAGCATTTT.

The chain couples TRBV19 to TRBJ1-1; D is possibly TRBD1 (6 bases). The V end lost 10 bases, the J end lost 4 bases, and 13 bases lay between the germline ends. The CDR3 sequence is 12 residues long. CDR1 LNHDA and CDR2 SQIVND come from the germline V gene (reference sequence). In DNA form, the CDR3 reads TGTGCCACAAGGGGGTACGGCACTGAAGCTTTCTTT. It yields the protein CATRGYGTEAFF.

The rearrangement links TRBV5-4 to TRBJ2-5; D may be TRBD2 (6 bases). The CDR3 runs to 15 residues. Trimming pared 1 base from V and 4 bases from J, leaving 14 bases between. Germline lookup yields CDR1 SGHNT and CDR2 YYREEE (reference sequence). The CDR3 is CASSLSSLGGETQYF. As DNA, the CDR3 is TGTGCCAGCAGCTTGTCCTCCCTGGGGGGAGAGACCCAGTACTTC.

The V and J genes are TRBV7-3 and TRBJ2-7, with 9 positions matching TRBD1. Germline values: CDR1 SGHTA, CDR2 FQGTGA. The CDR3 loop spans 15 amino acids. V lost 6 bases, J lost 0 bases, and 6 bases stayed unmatched. CDR3 sequence (DNA): TGTGCCAGCAGGCGGGACAGGGCGCTCTCCTACGAGCAGTACGTC. Encoded protein: CASRRDRALSYEQYV.

The J gene is TRBJ2-6, the V gene TRBV24-1; 7 nucleotides agree with TRBD1. With 6 bases clipped from V and 0 bases from J, the junction kept 7 bases outside the gene matches. Germline values: CDR1 KGHDR, CDR2 SFDVKD. The CDR3 has 17 residues. The CDR3 sequence is CATSTGQASSGANVLTF. The CDR3, as DNA: TGTGCCACCAGTACCGGACAGGCCTCCTCTGGGGCCAACGTCCTGACTTTC.

J is TRBJ1-2 and V is TRBV6-1; 7 bases are shared with TRBD1. The CDR3 consists of 13 residues. After removal of 1 base from V and 7 bases from J, the junction contained 3 bases not matched to a gene. CDR1 and CDR2 from the germline V gene are MNHNS and SASEGT. CDR3 in amino acids: CASSEVQGVGYTF. The CDR3 DNA is TGTGCCAGCAGTGAAGTGCAGGGGGTTGGCTACACCTTC.

This clone has only a few counts. The chain uses TRBV28 and TRBJ1-2; D unclear. The CDR3 covers 12 residues. V was cut by 10 bases and J by 0 bases, with 9 bases left in between. Germline CDR1 MDHEN, CDR2 SYDVKM. The CDR3 bases are TGTGCCATCCTTGACACTAACTATGGCTACACCTTC. Amino acid sequence: CAILDTNYGYTF.

This sequence joins TRBV24-1 and TRBJ2-1; D possibly corresponds to TRBD1 (6 bases). V shed 9 bases and J shed 9 bases, with 23 bases lying between them. The CDR3 totals 15 residues. CDR1 and CDR2 (germline): KGHDR, SFDVKD. CDR3 coding DNA: TGTGCCACCCAAGAGGGACGGAGAACAGGGTCTGAGCAGTTCTTC. The encoded protein is CATQEGRRTGSEQFF.

On this clone: The sample carries other DNA sequences with the same CDR3. This chain joins TRBV9 and TRBJ2-5; TRBD2 aligns across 15 bases. V was clipped by 3 bases and J by 2 bases; unmatched bases: 5. Germline values: CDR1 SGDLS, CDR2 YYNGEE. This CDR3 comprises 17 residues. CDR3 sequence (DNA): TGTGCCAGCAGCGCCGGGACTAGCGGGGGGCTACAAGAGACCCAGTACTTC. Encoded protein: CASSAGTSGGLQETQYF.

The genes are TRBV19 and TRBJ1-6; 7 nucleotides align to TRBD1. Trimming took 7 bases from V and 8 from J; bases not matched to a gene: 8. The CDR3 contains 14 residues. CDR1 LNHDA and CDR2 SQIVND come from the germline V gene (reference sequence). CDR3 in DNA: TGTGCCAGTAACCCGGGGACAGAGTATTCACCCCTCCACTTT. Translated: CASNPGTEYSPLHF.

This clone appeared a few times. This sequence joins TRBV9 and TRBJ1-5; TRBD1 matches at 10 bases. V was pared by 0 bases and J by 5 bases, with 2 bases of the junction left unmatched. There are 15 residues in the CDR3. Germline CDR1 reads SGDLS; CDR2 reads YYNGEE. CDR3 residues: CASSVGQGADQPQHF. Here the CDR3 DNA reads TGTGCCAGCAGCGTAGGACAGGGGGCTGATCAGCCCCAGCATTTT.